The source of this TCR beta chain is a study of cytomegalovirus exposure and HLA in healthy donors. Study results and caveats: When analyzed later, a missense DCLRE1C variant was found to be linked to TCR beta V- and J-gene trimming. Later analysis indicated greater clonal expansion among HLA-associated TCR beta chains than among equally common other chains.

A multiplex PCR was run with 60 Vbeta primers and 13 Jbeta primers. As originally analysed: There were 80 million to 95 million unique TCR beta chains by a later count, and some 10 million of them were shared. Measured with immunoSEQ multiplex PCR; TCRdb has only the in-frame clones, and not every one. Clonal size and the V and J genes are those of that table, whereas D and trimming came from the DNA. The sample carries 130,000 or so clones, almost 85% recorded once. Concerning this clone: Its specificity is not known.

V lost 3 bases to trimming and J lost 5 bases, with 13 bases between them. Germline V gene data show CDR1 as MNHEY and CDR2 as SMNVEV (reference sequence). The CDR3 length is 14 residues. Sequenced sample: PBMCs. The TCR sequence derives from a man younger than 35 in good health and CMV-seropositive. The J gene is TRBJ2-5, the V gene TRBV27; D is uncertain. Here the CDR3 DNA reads TGTGCCAGCAGTTTGGGTGTGTCCAGGGAGACCCAGTACTTC. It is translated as CASSLGVSRETQYF.